This T cell receptor beta chain appears in the sequencing data of a study of regulatory T cells in long-lasting Graves disease (dated by TCRdb to the early 2020s). Regarding the research as a whole: Newly diagnosed Graves' disease patients had taken antithyroid drugs for less than 3 months. The study was conducted in China and was registered as a clinical trial. Peripheral blood TCR sequencing and RNA sequencing compared persistent Graves' disease patients with newly diagnosed Graves' disease patients. A total of 33 samples underwent TCR sequencing: some 13 from persistent and approximately 20 from newly diagnosed Graves' disease patients. Findings and caveats that apply to the study as a whole: As a limitation, the authors acknowledged that the small sample size may reduce accuracy. Lower TCR Shannon entropy and fewer highly expanded clones were observed in persistent Graves' disease patients than in newly diagnosed patients, which suggested clonal expansion. Because the primary lesion, thyroid tissue, could not be accessed, the study looked at peripheral blood alone. Persistent disease showed preferential use of TRBV28, TRBJ1-2 and TRBJ2-5, whereas newly diagnosed disease favored TRBV20-1 and TRBJ2-1. A larger number of public clonotypes was shared among persistent patients (approximately 3,000) than among newly diagnosed patients (around 970). Only the TCR beta chain was sequenced and analyzed.

The germline V gene yields MNHNS for CDR1 and SASEGT for CDR2. Spanning cysteine to phenylalanine, the CDR3 consists of 13 amino acids. The DNA shown is the 39-base CDR3, in frame from base 1. V gives up 5 bases and J gives up 10 bases, and the segment between their germline ends measures 12 bases. In light of the paper, this sample's time point label describes: newly diagnosed GD, antithyroid drugs for less than 3 months. RNA was extracted from PBMCs in TRIzol for both TCR sequencing and RNA sequencing. The diagnosis of Graves' disease was made according to American Thyroid Association guidelines. Patients were recruited from an endocrinology department in Xi'an, China. Each patient gave approximately 10 milliliters of peripheral blood, collected in an EDTA anticoagulant tube. Ficoll Paque Plus density gradient separation was used to isolate PBMCs, and no further T cell sorting was performed. RNA quality was checked with an Agilent 2100 Bioanalyzer and agarose gel, and concentration with a NanoDrop 2000.

This clonotype was recorded many times. No cognate antigen has been identified for it. Nothing much larger sits one base from this clone, and base qualities are not available. Libraries were constructed by multiplex PCR. TCRdb records Illumina HiSeq 4000 as the sequencer. To build TCR beta libraries, CDR3 regions were amplified by Arm-PCR using iRepertoire HTBI primers. Before sequencing, the PCR products went through gel purification. The study's processing was this. Across samples, roughly 60 TRBV and 14 TRBJ segments were identified and used for gene usage analysis of CDR3 amino acid clonotypes. Filtered high-quality paired reads were merged into contigs using COPE and FqMerger. BLAST was used to align contigs to IMGT TRBV, TRBD and TRBJ reference genes, and CDR3 was defined according to IMGT. Any clonotype with a frequency above 0.1% was classified as a highly expanded clone. Repertoire diversity was measured by Shannon entropy, and V-J evenness by the Gini coefficient. Clonotypes shared by more than one individual were considered public. The raw public reads went through TCRdb reprocessing: fastp at Q25, MiXCR clone calling, in-frame beta chains kept. Records with the same CDR3 protein are collapsed into one entry carrying the most frequent genes and DNA. These V and J calls derive from TCRdb rather than the authors' analysis. The sample records under 700,000 distinct CDR3 sequences, approximately 16% of which are singletons. Of the sample, more than 20% is held by the ten largest clones.

These data were also filed under a second study, of T cells in Graves' hyperthyroidism and ophthalmopathy. The second investigation adds: Stable Graves' hyperthyroidism was defined as the absence of progression to ophthalmopathy over 18 months of follow-up. Hyperthyroidism patients were aged 18 to 65 years and newly diagnosed, with disease duration of less than 2 months. Patients with uncontrolled infections, other autoimmune diseases, pregnancy or lactation were excluded. Diagnoses relied on clinical symptoms, serum thyroxine and TRAb, thyroid ultrasound and orbital computed tomography. For the first round of RT-PCR on the TCR CDR3, the HTBI primer set was used together with the Qiagen OneStep RT-PCR kit. Most expanded thyroid clonotypes (frequency above 0.001) were also detected in blood, suggesting blood repertoires may reflect thyroid immune responses. A model built on a 13 V-J signature distinguished ophthalmopathy from stable hyperthyroidism, reaching roughly 88% sensitivity and around 82% specificity in cross-validation and 80%/75% in testing. In validation, the model predicted progression to ophthalmopathy a median of roughly six months before onset, with over 60% sensitivity and 72.22% specificity. TCR V-J signatures able to tell the groups apart were searched for in a discovery cohort of some 100 patients, of whom fewer than 45 had Graves' ophthalmopathy and more than 55 had stable Graves' hyperthyroidism. Whether ophthalmopathy could be predicted prospectively was tested in an independent validation cohort made up of approximately 19 hyperthyroidism patients plus 17 patients who later progressed to ophthalmopathy. The 100 discovery patients were randomly split 7:3 into training and test sets. In addition, the study compared T-cell repertoires in thyroid tissue and in blood from a handful of Graves' hyperthyroidism patients. Once sampling was done, hyperthyroidism patients were given methimazole at a starting dose of 30 mg daily, whereas ophthalmopathy patients were given high-dose intravenous methylprednisolone. The libraries were constructed in a second round of multiplex PCR and then size-selected and purified. The libraries were sequenced on an Illumina HiSeq2000 using paired-end 100 bp reads. SOAPnuke was used to process the raw data, removing reads that contained adapters or uncalled bases, had a mean Phred below 15, or lacked an exact match to the constant primer or identifier. High-quality paired reads were merged using COPE v1.2.5, and each unique nucleotide sequence was defined as a clonotype. MiTCR v1.1 was used to align the clonotypes against IMGT TRBV, TRBD and TRBJ reference segments. The analysis included only V-J combinations with a frequency above 0.0001, which together covered roughly 99% of the repertoires. The TCS score was defined as F50 (clonal expansion) divided by E x V (chaos), with BLOSUM62-based TCRdist calculated between CDR3 peptides within each V-J. Welch's t-statistics and random forest reduced several hundred V-J features to 13, which were used in a naive Bayes classifier (R e1071). Sample size was not statistically predetermined, and investigators were not blinded to group allocation. According to the paper, TCR Vbeta CDR3 sequencing was carried out on 135 peripheral blood samples, which came from under 50 ophthalmopathy, around 74 hyperthyroidism and approximately 17 progressor patients.

The sequence is built from TRBV6-1 and TRBJ1-6, and TRBD1 may be the D gene, going by 6 matching bases. This TCR was recovered from a woman aged 35-65 years with Graves disease. Donor details come from another sample of the same person, matched by shared clones. The source was peripheral blood mononuclear cells (PBMCs), collected at new diagnosis, from a patient treated with antithyroid drugs. The nucleotides read TGTGCCAGCAGTCCCCCGACAGGCTCACCCCTCCACTTT. Protein translation: CASSPPTGSPLHF.